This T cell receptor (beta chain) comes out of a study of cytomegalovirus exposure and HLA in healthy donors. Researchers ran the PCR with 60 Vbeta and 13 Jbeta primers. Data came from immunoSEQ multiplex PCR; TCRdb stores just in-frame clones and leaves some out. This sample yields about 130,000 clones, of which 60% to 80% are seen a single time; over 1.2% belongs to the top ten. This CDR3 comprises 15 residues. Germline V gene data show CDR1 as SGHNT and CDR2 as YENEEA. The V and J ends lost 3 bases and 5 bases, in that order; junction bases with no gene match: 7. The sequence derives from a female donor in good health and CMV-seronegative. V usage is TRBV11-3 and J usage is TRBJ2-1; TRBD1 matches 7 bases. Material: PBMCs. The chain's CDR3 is CASSLDRLRDNEQFF. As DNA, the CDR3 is TGTGCCAGCAGCTTGGACAGGTTGAGGGACAATGAGCAGTTCTTC.